Listed below are T cell receptor beta chains from one sample, sequenced in a study of metastatic and nonmetastatic thyroid tumors. TCRdb re-processed the PCR reads through MiXCR. This sample carries approximately 20,000 clones, 30% to 35% of them seen once, and the ten largest clones take 20% to 25%. Material: adjacent normal tissue. Source of these receptors: a female donor with papillary thyroid cancer or a benign thyroid nodule (not recorded which). Some clones in this sample may be carry-over from other donors' samples. The CDR3 runs from the conserved cysteine through the conserved F or W. D genes are given only for firm matches. Rows may omit the clone size; those that give it use once, few, many or a size class.

J	size	V	D	length	DNA	CDR3
TRBJ1-2	few	TRBV19	-	15	TGTGCCAGTAGTCCCTCATTCCTAGCTAACTATGGCTACACCTTC	CASSPSFLANYGYTF
TRBJ2-5	many	TRBV20-1	-	13	TGCAGTGCTAGAGTTCCTCACCAAGAGACCCAGTACTTC	CSARVPHQETQYF
TRBJ2-1	few	TRBV27	-	15	TGTGCCAGCAGTTTAGGTGGGAGTGGCTACAATGAGCAGTTCTTC	CASSLGGSGYNEQFF
TRBJ1-2	few	TRBV30	-	15	TGTGCCTGGATCCCAACGCACGGGTCCCCTCGTGGCTACACCTTC	CAWIPTHGSPRGYTF
TRBJ1-2	-	TRBV25-1	-	13	TGTGCCAGCAGTGAAAATCGGCAGGTTGGCTACACCTTC	CASSENRQVGYTF
TRBJ2-3	medium-sized	TRBV27	-	15	TGTGCCAGCAGTTTATCAGATAGCGGCACAGATACGCAGTATTTT	CASSLSDSGTDTQYF
TRBJ2-2	-	TRBV19	-	11	TGTGCCAGTAGTATGAAGTGGGAGCTGTTTTTT	CASSMKWELFF
TRBJ2-7	few	TRBV6-2/TRBV6-3	-	16	TGTGCCAGCAGTTACTCGTATGGAAGTAACGTACACGAGCAGTACTTC	CASSYSYGSNVHEQYF
TRBJ2-2	-	TRBV14	-	18	TGTGCCAGCAGCCAGGGTCCCCAGGGCTGTGCGAACACCGGGGAGCTGTTTTTT	CASSQGPQGCANTGELFF
TRBJ2-3	few	TRBV28	-	15	TGTGCCAGCAGTTTCATCAGGGAGACCACAGATACGCAGTATTTT	CASSFIRETTDTQYF
TRBJ1-6	-	TRBV20-1	TRBD1	14	TGCAACCCCGCCCCGGACAGGACCTCTCCACCCCTCCACTTT	CNPAPDRTSPPLHF